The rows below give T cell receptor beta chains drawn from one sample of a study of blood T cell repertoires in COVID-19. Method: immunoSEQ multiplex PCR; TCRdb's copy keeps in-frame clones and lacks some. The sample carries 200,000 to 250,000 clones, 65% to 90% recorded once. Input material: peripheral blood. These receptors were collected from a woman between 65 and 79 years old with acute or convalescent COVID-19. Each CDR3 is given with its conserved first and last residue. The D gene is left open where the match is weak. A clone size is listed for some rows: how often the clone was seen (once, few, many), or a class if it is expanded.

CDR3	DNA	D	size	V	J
CASSQGRTTYEQYF	TGCGCCAGCAGCCAAGGCAGAACAACCTACGAGCAGTACTTC	-	-	TRBV4-3	TRBJ2-7
CASSTPRESTEAFF	TGTGCCAGCAGTACCCCTCGGGAGAGCACTGAAGCTTTCTTT	-	-	TRBV6-2/TRBV6-3	TRBJ1-1
CASSSLGRGDQPQHF	TGTGCCAGCAGTTCCCTGGGGAGGGGTGATCAGCCCCAGCATTTT	-	few	TRBV28	TRBJ1-5
CASSLERATNEKLFF	TGTGCCAGCAGCTTAGAGAGGGCAACTAATGAAAAACTGTTTTTT	-	few	TRBV7-6	TRBJ1-4
CASSLTFATNEKLFF	TGCGCCAGCAGCTTGACATTCGCAACTAATGAAAAACTGTTTTTT	-	-	TRBV5-1	TRBJ1-4
CASRPATGQFGYTF	TGTGCCAGCCGCCCGGCAACCGGACAGTTTGGCTACACCTTC	-	-	TRBV6-5	TRBJ1-2
CASSYSAGGSGNTIYF	TGTGCCAGCAGTTATTCCGCAGGGGGCTCTGGAAACACCATATATTTT	TRBD1	-	TRBV6-5	TRBJ1-3
CASSQGLRNTEAFF	TGTGCCAGCAGCCAAGGTCTGAGGAACACTGAAGCTTTCTTT	-	-	TRBV14	TRBJ1-1
CASSPWQGNSGANVLTF	TGCGCCAGCAGTCCTTGGCAGGGGAACTCTGGGGCCAACGTCCTGACTTTC	-	-	TRBV5-1	TRBJ2-6
CASSLAGGPYGYTF	TGTGCCAGCAGCTTAGCAGGCGGCCCCTATGGCTACACCTTC	-	-	TRBV7-2	TRBJ1-2
CASTPGGGYVYEQYF	TGTGCCAGCACTCCGGGGGGGGGCTATGTTTACGAGCAGTACTTC	TRBD2	-	TRBV28	TRBJ2-7
CASSQARYTDTQYF	TGCGCCAGCAGCCAAGCTAGGTACACAGATACGCAGTATTTT	-	-	TRBV4-1	TRBJ2-3
CASSQDYWPLAGAGELFF	TGCGCCAGCAGCCAAGATTATTGGCCTCTAGCGGGGGCCGGGGAGCTGTTTTTT	TRBD2	-	TRBV4-3	TRBJ2-2
CASSQDSHPNTEAFF	TGCGCCAGCAGCCAAGATAGTCACCCGAACACTGAAGCTTTCTTT	-	-	TRBV4-1	TRBJ1-1
CASGQGPQSYEQYF	TGCGCCAGCGGCCAGGGGCCCCAATCCTACGAGCAGTACTTC	-	-	TRBV5-1	TRBJ2-7
CASSQDRWDTQYF	TGTGCCAGCAGCCAAGATCGGTGGGATACGCAGTATTTT	-	-	TRBV14	TRBJ2-3
CACPGQGVSNTEAFF	TGTGCCTGTCCGGGACAGGGGGTTAGTAACACTGAAGCTTTCTTT	TRBD1	-	TRBV30	TRBJ1-1
CAWRNRGIREKLFF	TGTGCCTGGAGGAACCGAGGGATACGTGAAAAACTGTTTTTT	-	-	TRBV30	TRBJ1-4
CASSIDFANSNQPQHF	TGTGCCAGTAGTATAGATTTCGCGAATAGCAATCAGCCCCAGCATTTT	-	once	TRBV19	TRBJ1-5
CASSRTGWGQPQHF	TGTGCCAGCAGTCGGACAGGGTGGGGTCAGCCCCAGCATTTT	TRBD1	-	TRBV2	TRBJ1-5
CASSLDSQAQAVNQPQHF	TGTGCCAGCAGCTTGGATAGTCAGGCCCAGGCAGTCAATCAGCCCCAGCATTTT	-	few	TRBV5-5	TRBJ1-5
CASSIGAGGYIQYF	TGTGCCAGTAGTATAGGAGCAGGGGGCTACATTCAGTACTTC	TRBD1	-	TRBV19	TRBJ2-4
CAISRQGPPTGELFF	TGTGCCATCAGTCGACAGGGGCCACCCACCGGGGAGCTGTTTTTT	TRBD1	-	TRBV10-3	TRBJ2-2
CASNPGTGFQPQHF	TGTGCCAGCAATCCCGGGACAGGGTTTCAGCCCCAGCATTTT	TRBD1	-	TRBV28	TRBJ1-5
CASSDGLSGANVLTF	TGTGCCAGCAGTGACGGACTCTCTGGGGCCAACGTCCTGACTTTC	-	-	TRBV2	TRBJ2-6
CASSPTGAKNTEAFF	TGTGCCAGCTCACCAACAGGGGCCAAGAACACTGAAGCTTTCTTT	TRBD1	-	TRBV18	TRBJ1-1